This T cell receptor (beta chain) stems from a study of shared clonotypes between healthy human individuals (dated by TCRdb to 2018 to 2020). Study-level background: The cohort comprised a couple of women and a few men aged 18 to 49 years. For each donor, CD4 naive and CD4 memory were each given three plates, CD8 naive was given two plates, and CD8 memory was given one plate. The study deeply sequenced blood TCR repertoires of five healthy adults to estimate repertoire size and the extent of clonotype sharing between individuals. Different laboratories and diverse techniques were used to prepare libraries and sequence TCR repertoires, to increase sequencing depth and limit assay-specific biases. Each donor's leukapheresis produced roughly between roughly 0.94 and 9.5 billion PBMCs.

Using the deep immunoSEQ assay, TCR CDR3 regions were amplified from genomic DNA by multiplex PCR. Genomic DNA extracted from each cell subset was distributed evenly over all wells of several immunoSEQ 96-well plates, and each plate served as one replicate. For sorted subsets, each replicate PCR was loaded with around 200 ng genomic DNA, equivalent to about 30,000 T cell genomes. Purified libraries were measured with a Qubit 3.0 fluorometer, size-checked on a Bioanalyzer 2100, and measured again with the KAPA Library Quantification kit. A separate single-read 150-cycle Illumina NextSeq 550 flow cell was used to sequence each immunoSEQ 96-well plate. As for the authors' bioinformatics: The immunoSEQ output contained only junctional sequences without quality scores, so filtering could not match that applied to full-length reads. To assign V/J genes and CDR3, sequences were annotated using PyIR, a Python wrapper for IgBLAST v1.9, with IMGT germline references. Reads with weak V/J assignments (E-value above 1e-6), missing CDR3, stop codons, out-of-frame junctions, or ambiguous translated residues were removed. A V3J clonotype was defined by an identical inferred V gene, J gene, and CDR3 amino acid sequence. Percentage overlap between repertoires was computed as shared unique clonotypes divided by the size of the smaller repertoire. RTK rarefaction, the Chao1 estimator, and Recon v2.1 estimates of unobserved clonotypes were used to assess repertoire richness. Generation probabilities were computed with OLGA for all TCRbeta clonotypes obtained by the gDNA method from several donors. The clones in this table, taken by TCRdb from immuneACCESS, are in-frame only. Not every clone is retained; where verified, under half of the shortfall comes from an unresolved V gene, and the cause of the rest is unknown. That table is the source of V, J and clone size, and D and trimming were worked out from the DNA. The sample contains 2 million to 3 million clones, approximately 94% of them found a single time. Under 0.15% of the sample is in the top ten clones.

The donors were healthy, HIV-negative adults who had no recently reported acute infections or vaccinations. Every donor was a Caucasian adult residing in Nashville, Tennessee, USA. Magnetic negative selection was used to enrich CD4+ T cells, after which naive cells were positively selected on CD45RA and the negative fraction became the memory subset. Blood was collected by leukapheresis, and PBMCs were isolated by Ficoll-Histopaque density gradient centrifugation and then cryopreserved in liquid nitrogen vapor phase. Purity and quantity of every magnetically sorted T cell population were checked by analytical flow cytometry. From each sorted fraction, genomic DNA was isolated and quantified by UV absorbance on a Nanodrop 2000c. Broader findings and caveats from the paper: Rarefaction of sorted-subset datasets indicated incomplete sequencing despite the large sequencing depth. Sampling was restricted to blood, and TCR repertoires in tissue are likely to differ from TCR repertoires in blood. Sharing across several donors was observed for approximately 4.6% of naive CD4, 3% to 3.5% of naive CD8, 2% to 2.5% of memory CD4, and less than 0.45% of memory CD8 clonotypes. Compared with non-shared clonotypes, the clonotypes found in all four sorted-subset donors had higher generation probabilities. Pairwise subsampling indicated that sequencing depth was expected to affect the degree of clonotype sharing among donors. Naive subsets generally had larger estimated clonotype richness than memory subsets did. The genetic and exposure-history diversity represented was limited by the small number of donors.

Regarding this clone: Its antigen is unknown. There are no base qualities to consult, and no much larger clone falls within one base.

Unmatched junction bases come to 12, with V trimmed by 4 bases and J by 2 bases. The CDR3 covers 17 residues, taking in both the cysteine and the phenylalanine. The entry retains the CDR3 DNA only, 51 bases that are in frame from base 1. CDR1 and CDR2 are drawn from the germline V gene: SGDLS, YYNGEE. Specimen: naive CD4+ T cells sorted from blood. This sample's cell subset or site label indicates: CD45RA+ positively selected. This chain is built from TRBV9 and TRBJ2-3, and 8 bases in between align with TRBD2. The source is a man between 18 and 35 years old in good health. The DNA is TGTGCCAGCAGCCCCCGATCCGGGAGGGCCGACACAGATACGCAGTATTTT. This translates into CASSPRSGRADTDTQYF.